A selection of T cell receptor beta chains follows, all from one sample in a study of T-cell reconstitution after alpha-beta-depleted transplantation in children. TCRdb reprocessed the PCR reads with MiXCR, giving one entry per CDR3 protein. The sample gives about 460,000 distinct CDR3 sequences, over 9.5% of which show up once; about 15% is in the top ten. Source: PBMCs, mostly from graft donor cells, taken 180 days after TCRalphabeta/CD19-depleted stem cell transplant. These receptors came from a female patient aged 2-15 years who had a stem cell transplant for aplastic anemia, so the T cells may come from the graft donor. Both conserved end residues are part of each CDR3. Each record gives: D gene, V gene, J gene, clone size, CDR3 DNA, CDR3 protein. A D gene is named only where the DNA matches it firmly. Rows may omit the clone size; those that give it use once, few, many or a size class.

-	TRBV12-3/TRBV12-4	TRBJ2-1	few	TGTGCCAGCAGTTTTGCCCACCCTGGCGGCAATGAGCAGTTCTTC	CASSFAHPGGNEQFF
-	TRBV6-5	TRBJ2-4	few	TGTGCCAGCAGTTACCAGAAAGGAGGCGCCAAAAACATTCAGTACTTC	CASSYQKGGAKNIQYF
-	TRBV19	TRBJ2-1	-	TGTGCCTCCGGGATCCCATACAATGAGCAGTTCTTC	CASGIPYNEQFF
TRBD2	TRBV7-2	TRBJ2-3	few	TGTGCCAGCAGCTTAGCCCTGGGACTAGCGGGAGGGCTTCAAGATACGCAGTATTTT	CASSLALGLAGGLQDTQYF
-	TRBV20-1	TRBJ1-2	-	TGCAGTGCTAGAGTGTCGGGGGACTATGGCTACACCTTC	CSARVSGDYGYTF
-	TRBV5-1	TRBJ2-1	-	TGCGCCAGCAGCCCAGGTAGCGCCTCTGGGGAGCAGTTCTTC	CASSPGSASGEQFF
-	TRBV7-3	TRBJ2-3	few	TGTGCCAGCAGCTTAAATCCAGGGGCCCACACAGATACGCAGTATTTT	CASSLNPGAHTDTQYF
-	TRBV20-1	TRBJ2-7	few	TGCAGTGCTAGAGGTCAGCCCTACGAGCAGTACTTC	CSARGQPYEQYF
TRBD1	TRBV20-1	TRBJ2-3	few	TGCAGTGCTACCAGGGACAGGGGGCCAGATACGCAGTATTTT	CSATRDRGPDTQYF
-	TRBV5-6	TRBJ1-4	-	TGTGCCACCAAGCTTACCGGGATCCATGAAAAACTGTTTTTT	CATKLTGIHEKLFF
TRBD2	TRBV6-2/TRBV6-3	TRBJ2-1	-	TGTGCCAGCAGTTACCGACTAGCGGCCTCCTACAATGAGCAGTTCTTC	CASSYRLAASYNEQFF
-	TRBV28	TRBJ1-2	-	TGTGCCAGCCCCCCGGGGCTATTCTATGGCTACACCTTC	CASPPGLFYGYTF
-	TRBV30	TRBJ2-3	few	TGTGCCTGGAGTGCCTCTAGCACAGATACGCAGTATTTT	CAWSASSTDTQYF
-	TRBV5-1	TRBJ2-5	-	TGCGCCAGCAGCTCGGGCACAGGGACGGAAGAGACCCAGTACTTC	CASSSGTGTEETQYF
TRBD1	TRBV28	TRBJ1-4	many	TGTGCCAGCAACGCAGGGGGGGAAATAAATGAAAAACTGTTTTTT	CASNAGGEINEKLFF
-	TRBV7-3	TRBJ1-2	-	TGTGCCAGCAGCTTAACGAAAGGGCATGGCTACACCTTC	CASSLTKGHGYTF
TRBD1	TRBV12-3/TRBV12-4	TRBJ1-2	-	TGTGCCAGCCGAATTCTCGGGACAGGGGAGGGCTATGGCTACACCTTC	CASRILGTGEGYGYTF
TRBD1	TRBV20-1	TRBJ1-2	many	TGCAGCCACGCCGGGCAGGGGGACTATGGCTACACCTTC	CSHAGQGDYGYTF
-	TRBV7-6	TRBJ2-5	few	TGTGCCAGCAGCCGATCTAGGGGGGCCCAAGAGACCCAGTACTTC	CASSRSRGAQETQYF
-	TRBV4-3	TRBJ2-2	-	TGCGCCAGCAGCCAAAAACTAGGCACCGGGGAGCTGTTTTTT	CASSQKLGTGELFF
-	TRBV7-9	TRBJ1-1	many	TGTGCCAGCAGCAGAGAGAGGGGAGCTTTCTTT	CASSRERGAFF
TRBD2	TRBV7-7	TRBJ2-3	-	TGTGCCAGCAGCTTAGTTGAGGGAGGGCCATCAGATACGCAGTATTTT	CASSLVEGGPSDTQYF
TRBD2	TRBV29-1	TRBJ2-1	few	TGCAGCGTTTCCGATGTGGCTAGCGGTCCTTACAATGAGCAGTTCTTC	CSVSDVASGPYNEQFF
-	TRBV28	TRBJ2-7	many	TGTGCCAGCAGTCCGACAGGAGTGGTCCGGCTCGAGCAGTACTTC	CASSPTGVVRLEQYF
TRBD2	TRBV20-1	TRBJ2-6	many	TGCAGTGCTTCGACTAGCGGCCTTATCGGGGCCAACGTCCTGACTTTC	CSASTSGLIGANVLTF
TRBD1	TRBV28	TRBJ2-7	-	TGTGCCAGCAGTTTACCCGACAGGGGCTACGAGCAGTACTTC	CASSLPDRGYEQYF
-	TRBV6-2/TRBV6-3	TRBJ1-5	-	TGTGCCAGCAGTTATTATGGCCGGGGAAATAGCAATCAGCCCCAGCATTTT	CASSYYGRGNSNQPQHF